These 26 T cell receptor beta chains were all obtained from the same sample, sequenced in a study of blood T cell repertoires in COVID-19. Profiling relied on immunoSEQ multiplex PCR, and the TCRdb table lists in-frame clones only, not all of them. This table has about 170,000 clones, about four fifths appearing once. The sample consisted of peripheral blood. These receptors came from a human donor with acute or convalescent COVID-19. The donor label of this sample is uncertain.

This chain connects TRBV19 to TRBJ1-4, with 7 bases that match TRBD1. Germline CDR1 and CDR2: LNHDA and SQIVND (reference sequence). This CDR3 region has 14 residues. Trimming at V came to 8 bases and at J to 8 bases, leaving 11 bases not matched to a gene. In DNA form, the CDR3 reads TGTGCCAGTTTGGATACAGGGGCCGTAGAAAAACTGTTTTTT. Translation gives CASLDTGAVEKLFF.

This chain connects TRBV7-8 to TRBJ2-5; perhaps TRBD2 as D (7 bases). This CDR3 has 14 amino acids. Germline values: CDR1 SGHVS, CDR2 FQNEAQ. V lost 8 bases and J 4 bases, leaving 17 bases between the germline ends. In DNA, the CDR3 is TGTGCCAGCCTCCAGGGTAGGGGGGGAGAGACCCAGTACTTC. This codes for CASLQGRGGETQYF.

The chain couples TRBV6-6 to TRBJ2-7; TRBD2 matches at 9 bases. J gave up 6 bases and V 6 bases, and 9 bases lay outside the gene matches. Germline CDR1 MNHNY, CDR2 SVGAGI (reference sequence). The CDR3 sequence is 14 residues long. The CDR3 DNA sequence: TGTGCCAGCAGGCGGGGGGGCGGGGACGTCGAGCAGTACTTC. The encoded protein is CASRRGGGDVEQYF.

The V gene is TRBV19, the J gene TRBJ2-5, with D perhaps matching TRBD2 (6 bases). The length of the CDR3 is 12 residues. Germline V gene sequence: CDR1 LNHDA, CDR2 SQIVND (reference sequence). Trimming pared 8 bases from V and 9 bases from J, leaving 16 bases between. CDR3 DNA sequence: TGTGCCAGTGCGACCGGGCCGGGGGCCCAGTACTTC. It codes for CASATGPGAQYF.

The chain links TRBV6-5 to TRBJ1-2; 9 nucleotides align to TRBD1. Germline trimming cut 7 bases from V and 6 bases from J; bases unmatched to any gene: 9. The V gene's germline CDR1 is MNHEY and CDR2 SVGAGI. This CDR3 is 14 amino acids long. The DNA of the CDR3 is TGTGCCAGCAATAGAGGGACAGGGAATAATGGCTACACCTTC. Translating gives CASNRGTGNNGYTF.

J is TRBJ2-2 and V is TRBV3-1 (or the pseudogene TRBV3-2); 9 bases line up with TRBD1. Trimming removed 4 bases from V and 5 bases from J; junction bases left unmatched: 8. This CDR3 region has 16 residues. Per the germline V gene, CDR1 is LGHDT and CDR2 is YNNKEL (reference sequence). The CDR3 reads CASSPSDRGATGELFF. CDR3 bases: TGTGCCAGCAGCCCCTCGGACAGGGGAGCGACCGGGGAGCTGTTTTTT.

V is TRBV5-4 and J is TRBJ1-2; 8 bases match TRBD1. The CDR3 runs to 14 residues. V shed 4 bases and J 3 bases; nucleotides not matched to a gene: 5. Germline loops: CDR1 SGHNT, CDR2 YYREEE (reference sequence). CDR3 sequence (DNA): TGTGCCAGCAGCCCCGGACAGGGACACTATGGCTACACCTTC. It codes for CASSPGQGHYGYTF.

The V gene is TRBV12-3 or TRBV12-4, the J gene TRBJ2-1; TRBD2 matches 9 bases. Trimming removed 6 bases from V and 6 bases from J; junction bases left unmatched: 3. The CDR3 is 13 amino acids. In nucleotides, the CDR3 is TGTGCCAGCAGGTCTAGCGGGACCAATGAGCAGTTCTTC. This codes for CASRSSGTNEQFF.

This rearrangement joins TRBV2 to TRBJ2-6; a weak D match, TRBD2 (6 bases). The CDR3 sequence is 15 residues long. Looked up from germline, CDR1 is SNHLY and CDR2 is FYNNEI. V gave up 7 bases and J gave up 2 bases, with 12 bases separating them. The CDR3 loop reads CASTEWGAGANVLTF. The CDR3 region has the DNA TGTGCCAGCACCGAATGGGGGGCTGGGGCCAACGTCCTGACTTTC.

V is TRBV19 and J is TRBJ2-7; 7 bases line up with TRBD1. The CDR3 is 13 amino acids. With V trimmed by 5 bases and J by 2 bases, 3 bases remained unmatched. Germline V gene data show CDR1 as LNHDA and CDR2 as SQIVND (reference sequence). CDR3 nucleotides: TGTGCCAGTAGTGGGGGACAGACCTACGAGCAGTACTTC. Protein sequence: CASSGGQTYEQYF. Variable domain in full (rest from reference TRBV19 and TRBJ2-7): DGGITQSPKYLFRKEGQNVTLSCEQNLNHDAMYWYRQDPGQGLRLIYYSQIVNDFQKGDIAEGYSVSREKKESFPLTVTSAQKNPTAFYLCASSGGQTYEQYFGPGTRLTVT.

V and J are TRBV12-5 and TRBJ1-1, with a possible D match to TRBD1 (5 bases). Between the trimmed V and J ends, which lost 6 bases and 4 bases, there was a span of 15 bases. CDR3 length equals 14 residues. Germline CDR1 LGHNT, CDR2 FRNRAP. As DNA, the CDR3 is TGTGCTAGTGGCCCCTCCGGGGGAGGCACTGAAGCTTTCTTT. This gives the protein CASGPSGGGTEAFF.

The chain carries TRBV19 and TRBJ2-3, with a weak D call TRBD2 (5 bases). The germline V gene has CDR1 LNHDA and CDR2 SQIVND (reference sequence). This CDR3 spans 14 amino acids. V lost 5 bases, J lost 2 bases, and 11 bases lay in between. In DNA, the CDR3 is TGTGCCAGTAGTGTGTTACTAGACACAGATACGCAGTATTTT. It is translated as CASSVLLDTDTQYF.

The chain has TRBV4-1 and TRBJ2-7; TRBD2 matches 8 bases. V was pared by 6 bases and J by 9 bases, with 13 bases of the junction left unmatched. Per the germline V gene, CDR1 is MGHRA and CDR2 is YSYEKL. The CDR3 has 14 amino acids. The CDR3 region has the DNA TGCGCCAGCAGGCAGACCGGGACTAGAGGCCGGCAGTACTTC. Amino acid sequence: CASRQTGTRGRQYF.

As DNA, the CDR3 is TGTGCCAGCAGTCCCGGGACACCAAATGAAAAACTGTTTTTT. Its protein is CASSPGTPNEKLFF. V and J are TRBV28 and TRBJ1-4; perhaps TRBD1 as D (6 bases). CDR1 is MDHEN and CDR2 is SYDVKM in the germline V gene. The CDR3 is made up of 14 amino acids. Between the trimmed V and J ends, which lost 5 bases and 5 bases, there was a span of 12 bases. Based on the CDR3 plus reference TRBV28 and TRBJ1-4, the full variable domain is DVKVTQSSRYLVKRTGEKVFLECVQDMDHENMFWYRQDPGLGLRLIYFSYDVKMKEKGDIPEGYSVSREKKERFSLILESASTNQTSMYLCASSPGTPNEKLFFGSGTQLSVL.

This clone was found once. The chain carries TRBV5-1 and TRBJ1-4, with TRBD1 matching over 9 bases. The CDR3 is 14 residues long. J gave up 7 bases and V 4 bases, and 5 bases lay outside the gene matches. Germline values: CDR1 SGHRS, CDR2 YFSETQ. CDR3 residues: CASSKGQGGEKLFF. CDR3 in DNA: TGCGCCAGCAGCAAGGGACAGGGAGGTGAAAAACTGTTTTTT. The full variable domain, in which reference TRBV5-1 and TRBJ1-4 provide the parts outside the CDR3, is KAGVTQTPRYLIKTRGQQVTLSCSPISGHRSVSWYQQTPGQGLQFLFEYFSETQRNKGNFPGRFSGRQFSNSRSEMNVSTLELGDSALYLCASSKGQGGEKLFFGSGTQLSVL.

This clone came up once. The CDR3 coding sequence is TGTGCCAGCAGTCCTCCTGAGAGGACCCAGTACTTC. Encoded protein: CASSPPERTQYF. V and J are TRBV28 and TRBJ2-5; D is undetermined. Germline V gene data show CDR1 as MDHEN and CDR2 as SYDVKM. The ends were cut back, 5 bases at V and 7 bases at J, with 11 bases in the middle. CDR3 length: 12 residues.

This chain links TRBV7-9 with TRBJ2-1; 9 nucleotides agree with TRBD2. The length of the CDR3 is 18 residues. The germline gives CDR1 SEHNR, CDR2 FQNEAQ (reference sequence). V gave up 5 bases and J gave up 5 bases; unmatched junction bases: 16. CDR3 sequence (DNA): TGTGCCAGCAGCCCATCCTTAGCGGGAGCCGGTCTCAACAATGAGCAGTTCTTC. This gives the protein CASSPSLAGAGLNNEQFF. Using reference TRBV7-9 and TRBJ2-1 for the parts outside the CDR3, the full variable domain is DTGVSQNPRHKITKRGQNVTFRCDPISEHNRLYWYRQTLGQGPEFLTYFQNEAQLEKSRLLSDRFSAERPKGSFSTLEIQRTEQGDSAMYLCASSPSLAGAGLNNEQFFGPGTRLTVL.

The chain couples TRBV27 to TRBJ1-6; D perhaps matches TRBD1 (5 bases). The CDR3 extends over 15 amino acids. Germline CDR1 and CDR2: MNHEY and SMNVEV (reference sequence). V gave up 6 bases and J gave up 0 bases, with 9 bases separating them. The CDR3 DNA reads TGTGCCAGCAGACAGGCGAGCTCCTATAATTCACCCCTCCACTTT. This codes for CASRQASSYNSPLHF.

J is TRBJ2-7 and V is TRBV19, with 8 nucleotides matching TRBD2. CDR3 length: 15 amino acids. Per the germline V gene, CDR1 is LNHDA and CDR2 is SQIVND (reference sequence). Trimming cost V 6 bases and J 0 bases; bases outside gene matches: 7. The CDR3 is CASSGGAGISYEQYF. CDR3 DNA sequence: TGTGCCAGTAGCGGGGGGGCAGGTATCTCCTACGAGCAGTACTTC.

The sample holds one count of this clone. The CDR3 region is CASSQGLAGGSSYNEQFF. Here the CDR3 DNA reads TGTGCCAGCAGCCAGGGACTAGCGGGGGGTAGCTCCTACAATGAGCAGTTCTTC. J is TRBJ2-1 and V is TRBV7-9, with 15 positions matching TRBD2. The germline gives CDR1 SEHNR, CDR2 FQNEAQ (reference sequence). The trim removed 5 bases at V and 0 bases at J, leaving 5 bases unmatched. The CDR3 has 18 amino acids.

This clone was counted between two and nine times. The rearrangement uses TRBV2 and TRBJ1-2, with D possibly matching TRBD1 (5 bases). Germline-derived CDR1 and CDR2 are SNHLY and FYNNEI. Trimming left V 8 bases short and J 4 bases short, with 14 bases between. This CDR3 contains 13 residues. The CDR3 DNA follows: TGTGCCAGCCGGGACTCGGCTAGCTATGGCTACACCTTC. Protein sequence: CASRDSASYGYTF.

This sequence joins TRBV9 and TRBJ2-3, with TRBD2 matching over 11 bases. Germline V gives CDR1 SGDLS, CDR2 YYNGEE. The CDR3 covers 16 residues. Trimming cost V 1 base and J 3 bases; bases outside gene matches: 4. Here the CDR3 DNA reads TGTGCCAGCAGCGTACTAGCGGGAGGTAGGACAGATACGCAGTATTTT. Amino acid sequence: CASSVLAGGRTDTQYF.

Of note for this clone: One end of the junction fails to match germline, which may point to a read error. This chain links TRBV7-7 with TRBJ2-3; TRBD2 aligns across 9 bases. This CDR3 comprises 15 residues. CDR1 and CDR2 from the germline V gene are SSHAT and FNYEAQ (reference sequence). CDR3: CASSLGGGASDTQYF. CDR3 coding DNA: TGTGCTAGCAGCTTGGGCGGGGGGGCATCAGATACGCAGTATTTT.

The J gene is TRBJ2-3, the V gene TRBV5-1; 9 bases are shared with TRBD2. The CDR3 extends over 16 amino acids. CDR1 and CDR2 from the germline V gene are SGHRS and YFSETQ. Trimming cost V 4 bases and J 3 bases; bases outside gene matches: 9. This chain's CDR3 is CASSPLGSGGTDTQYF. The CDR3, as DNA: TGCGCCAGCAGCCCCTTAGGGAGCGGGGGGACAGATACGCAGTATTTT.

This clone is a singleton in its sample. This chain links TRBV18 with TRBJ1-4; 7 nucleotides align to TRBD1. Looked up from germline, CDR1 is KGHSH and CDR2 is LQKENI. Germline trimming cut 4 bases from V and 3 bases from J; bases unmatched to any gene: 5. The CDR3 is 15 residues long. The CDR3 DNA follows: TGTGCCAGCTCACTCAACAGGGGACCTAATGAAAAACTGTTTTTT. This gives the protein CASSLNRGPNEKLFF.

This chain joins TRBV9 and TRBJ2-2; D is possibly TRBD2 (7 bases). V was shortened by 2 bases and J by 3 bases, with 11 bases between the two germline ends. CDR3 length: 15 residues. Germline V gives CDR1 SGDLS, CDR2 YYNGEE. The CDR3 reads CASSVSGGYTGELFF. In DNA, the CDR3 is TGTGCCAGCAGCGTCTCGGGGGGCTACACCGGGGAGCTGTTTTTT.